The clone carrying this T cell receptor beta chain was counted only a few times. Antigen: not known. The V and J ends lost 5 bases and 7 bases, in that order; junction bases with no gene match: 17. Looked up from germline, CDR1 is SGHVS and CDR2 is FNYEAQ. This CDR3 spans 16 amino acids. The data originate from a study of T cell repertoires in cytomegalovirus infection. General study findings and limits: It was HLA-C-restricted CMV-specific TCR beta clonotypes that dominated the response ex vivo. Identification of carriers of CMV plus the relevant HLA was performed using cumulative public TCR beta family frequency.

TCRdb reprocessed the reads with MiXCR, giving one entry per CDR3 protein. The sample holds approximately 7,900 distinct CDR3 sequences, 45% to 55% seen once. Sequencing input: PBMCs, sequenced either directly or after in vitro stimulation (not recorded which). The rearrangement joins TRBV7-6 to TRBJ2-7; TRBD1 aligns across 7 bases. This TCR derives from a human donor in good health (CMV status not recorded). Some clones in this sample may be carry-over from other donors' samples. CDR3 DNA sequence: TGTGCCAGCAGCGCAAAAAGGGGGCTTAGAGACAGTGAGCAGTACTTC. Translated: CASSAKRGLRDSEQYF.